This TCR beta chain appears in the sequencing data of a study of T cell repertoires in cytomegalovirus infection. Study background: The public TCR beta signatures pointed to both CMV infection and matching HLA type. Study-level results: Cumulative public TCR beta family frequency identified CMV carriers with the relevant HLA. Ex vivo, HLA-C-restricted CMV-specific TCR beta clonotypes prevailed over the rest of the response.

This clonotype was observed a few times. As yet, its antigen is unknown. The ends were cut back, 5 bases at V and 9 bases at J, with 17 bases in the middle. Germline-derived CDR1 and CDR2 are LNHDA and SQIVND (reference sequence). The CDR3 has 14 residues. MiXCR, applied by TCRdb to the reads, yields one record per CDR3 protein. This table has some 100,000 distinct CDR3 sequences, 23% appearing once. The chain has TRBV19 and TRBJ2-4; no clear D. The source material was CD8+ T cells from PBMCs. The TCR comes from a human donor in good health (CMV status not recorded). Some clones in this sample may be carry-over from other donors' samples. CDR3: CASSPGLSKAIQYF. For the CDR3, the DNA is TGTGCCAGTAGTCCAGGTCTCTCGAAGGCCATTCAGTACTTC.